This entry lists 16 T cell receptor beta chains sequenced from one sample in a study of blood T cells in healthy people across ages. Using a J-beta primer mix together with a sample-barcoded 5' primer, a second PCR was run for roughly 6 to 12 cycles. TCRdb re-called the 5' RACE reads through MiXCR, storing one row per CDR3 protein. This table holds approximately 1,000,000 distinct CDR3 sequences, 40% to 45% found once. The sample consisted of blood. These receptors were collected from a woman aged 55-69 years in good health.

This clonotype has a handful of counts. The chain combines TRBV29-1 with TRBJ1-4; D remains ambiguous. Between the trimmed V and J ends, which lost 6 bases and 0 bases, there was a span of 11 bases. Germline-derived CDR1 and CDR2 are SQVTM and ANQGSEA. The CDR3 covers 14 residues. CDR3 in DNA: TGCAGCGTCAAACTATTTGCAACTAATGAAAAACTGTTTTTT. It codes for CSVKLFATNEKLFF.

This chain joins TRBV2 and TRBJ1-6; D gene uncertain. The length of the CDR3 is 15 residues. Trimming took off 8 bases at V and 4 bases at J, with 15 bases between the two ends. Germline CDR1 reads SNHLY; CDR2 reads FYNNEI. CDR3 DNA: TGTGCCAGCGCATGGAGAGTGCAGTATAATTCACCCCTCCACTTT. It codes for CASAWRVQYNSPLHF.

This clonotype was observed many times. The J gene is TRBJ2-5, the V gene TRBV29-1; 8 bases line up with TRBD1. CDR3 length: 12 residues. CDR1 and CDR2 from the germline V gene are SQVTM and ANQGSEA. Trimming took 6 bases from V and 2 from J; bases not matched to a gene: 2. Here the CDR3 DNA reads TGCAGCGTCCAGGGGGCTCAAGAGACCCAGTACTTC. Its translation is CSVQGAQETQYF.

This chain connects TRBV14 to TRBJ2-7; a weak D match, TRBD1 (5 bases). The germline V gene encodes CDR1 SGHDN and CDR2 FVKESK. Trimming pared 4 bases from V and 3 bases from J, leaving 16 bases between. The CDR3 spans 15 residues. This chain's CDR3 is CASSLGPRGRYEQYF. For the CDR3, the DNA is TGTGCCAGCAGCCTCGGGCCAAGGGGTCGCTACGAGCAGTACTTC.

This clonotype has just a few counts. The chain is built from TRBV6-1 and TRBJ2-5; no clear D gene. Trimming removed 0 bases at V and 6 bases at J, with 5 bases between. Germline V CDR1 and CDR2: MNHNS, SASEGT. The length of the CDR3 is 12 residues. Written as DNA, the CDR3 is TGTGCCAGCAGTGAAGCCCACCAGACCCAGTACTTC. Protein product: CASSEAHQTQYF.

The DNA for the CDR3 is TGCAGTGCTAGGACCGGGGGGGATACGCAGTATTTT. It encodes CSARTGGDTQYF. V is TRBV20-1 and J is TRBJ2-3, with 7 bases fitting TRBD2. In germline, CDR1 is DFQATT, CDR2 SNEGSKA (reference sequence). The CDR3 totals 12 residues. V trimming: 3 bases; J trimming: 6 bases; junction bases outside the gene matches: 3.

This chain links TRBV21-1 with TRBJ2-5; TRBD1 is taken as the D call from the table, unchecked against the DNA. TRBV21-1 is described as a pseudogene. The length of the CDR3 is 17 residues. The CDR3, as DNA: TGTGCCAGCAGCAAAAGGAAGGGCGGGGCAGGCCAAGAGACCCAGTACTTC. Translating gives CASSKRKGGAGQETQYF.

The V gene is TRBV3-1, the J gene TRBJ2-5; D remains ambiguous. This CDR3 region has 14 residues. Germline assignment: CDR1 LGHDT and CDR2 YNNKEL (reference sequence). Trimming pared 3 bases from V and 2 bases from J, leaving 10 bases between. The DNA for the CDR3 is TGTGCCAGCAGCCAGAAGGGTGGGCAAGAGACCCAGTACTTC. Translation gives CASSQKGGQETQYF.

CDR3 DNA sequence: TGCAGTGCTAGCGGACTAACACAGCAAAGAAAAAGCTCCTACAATGAGCAGTTCTTC. Its protein is CSASGLTQQRKSSYNEQFF. The V gene is TRBV20-1, the J gene TRBJ2-1; perhaps TRBD2 as D (6 bases). The CDR3 sequence is 19 residues long. Trimming shortened V by 3 bases and J by 0 bases, and 24 bases separated the two germline ends. Germline lookup yields CDR1 DFQATT and CDR2 SNEGSKA (reference sequence).

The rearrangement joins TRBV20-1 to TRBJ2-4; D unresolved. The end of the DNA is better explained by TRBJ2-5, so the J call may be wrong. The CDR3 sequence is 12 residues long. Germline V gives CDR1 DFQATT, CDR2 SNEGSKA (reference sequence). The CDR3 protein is CSVGTLQETQYF. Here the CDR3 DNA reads TGCAGTGTTGGAACATTACAAGAGACCCAGTACTTC.

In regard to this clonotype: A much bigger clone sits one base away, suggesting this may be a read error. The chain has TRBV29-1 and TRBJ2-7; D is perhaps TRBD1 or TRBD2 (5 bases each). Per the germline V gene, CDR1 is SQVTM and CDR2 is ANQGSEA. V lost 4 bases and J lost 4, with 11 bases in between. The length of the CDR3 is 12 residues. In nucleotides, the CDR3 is TGCAGCGTTGCCAGGGAGCAGTACGAGCAGTACTTC. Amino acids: CSVAREQYEQYF.

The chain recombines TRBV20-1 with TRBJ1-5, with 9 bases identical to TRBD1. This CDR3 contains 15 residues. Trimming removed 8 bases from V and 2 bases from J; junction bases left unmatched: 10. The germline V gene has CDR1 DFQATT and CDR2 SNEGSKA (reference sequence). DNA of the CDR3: TGCAGTCCGAAACAGGGGGCGTCCTGCAATCAGCCCCAGCATTTT. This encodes CSPKQGASCNQPQHF.

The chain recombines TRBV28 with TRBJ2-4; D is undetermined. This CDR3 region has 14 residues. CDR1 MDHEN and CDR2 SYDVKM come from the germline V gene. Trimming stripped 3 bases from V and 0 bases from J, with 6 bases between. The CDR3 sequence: CASSFELAKNIQYF. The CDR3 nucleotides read TGTGCCAGCAGTTTTGAGTTAGCCAAAAACATTCAGTACTTC.

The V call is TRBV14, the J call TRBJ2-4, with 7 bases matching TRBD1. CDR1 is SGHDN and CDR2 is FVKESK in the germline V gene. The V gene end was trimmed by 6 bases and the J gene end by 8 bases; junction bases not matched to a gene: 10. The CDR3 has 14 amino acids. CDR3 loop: CASSPGQLGDIQYF. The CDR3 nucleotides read TGTGCCAGCAGTCCGGGACAGTTAGGAGACATTCAGTACTTC.

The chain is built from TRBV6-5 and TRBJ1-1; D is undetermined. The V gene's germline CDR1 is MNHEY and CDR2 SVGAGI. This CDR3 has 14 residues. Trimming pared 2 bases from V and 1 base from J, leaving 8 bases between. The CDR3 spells CASSYGDTNTEAFF. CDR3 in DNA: TGTGCCAGCAGTTACGGGGATACGAACACTGAAGCTTTCTTT.

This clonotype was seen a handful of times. The CDR3 coding sequence is TGCGCCAGCAGCTTGGGTAGTCTAGCGGGTCGCCGCTACAATGAGCAGTTCTTC. Amino acids: CASSLGSLAGRRYNEQFF. This sequence joins TRBV5-1 and TRBJ2-1; 8 bases fit TRBD2. Germline values: CDR1 SGHRS, CDR2 YFSETQ. This CDR3 spans 18 amino acids. Trimming at V came to 0 bases and at J to 3 bases, leaving 11 bases not matched to a gene.